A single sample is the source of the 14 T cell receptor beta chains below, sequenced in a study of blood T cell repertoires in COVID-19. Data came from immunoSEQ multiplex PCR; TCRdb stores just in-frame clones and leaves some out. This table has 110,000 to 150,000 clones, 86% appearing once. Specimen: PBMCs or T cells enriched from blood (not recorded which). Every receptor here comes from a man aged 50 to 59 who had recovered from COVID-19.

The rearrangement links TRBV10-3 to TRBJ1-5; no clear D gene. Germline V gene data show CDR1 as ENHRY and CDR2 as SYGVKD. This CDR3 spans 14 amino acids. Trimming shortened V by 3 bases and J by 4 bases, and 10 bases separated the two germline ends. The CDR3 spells CAISERQVNQPQHF. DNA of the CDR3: TGTGCCATCAGTGAAAGGCAGGTTAATCAGCCCCAGCATTTT.

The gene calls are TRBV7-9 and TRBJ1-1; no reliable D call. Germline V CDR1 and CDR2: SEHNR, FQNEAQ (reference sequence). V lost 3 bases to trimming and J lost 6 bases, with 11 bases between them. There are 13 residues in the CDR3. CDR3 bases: TGTGCCAGCAGCTTCTTTGGGCAGGCTGAAGCTTTCTTT. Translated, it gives CASSFFGQAEAFF.

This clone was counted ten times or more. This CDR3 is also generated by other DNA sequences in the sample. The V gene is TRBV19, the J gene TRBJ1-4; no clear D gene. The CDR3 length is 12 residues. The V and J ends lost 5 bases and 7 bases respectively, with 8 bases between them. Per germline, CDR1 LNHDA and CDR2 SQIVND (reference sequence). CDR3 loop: CASSPRVEKLFF. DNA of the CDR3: TGTGCCAGTAGTCCCCGAGTTGAAAAACTGTTTTTT. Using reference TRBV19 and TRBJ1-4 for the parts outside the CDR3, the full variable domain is DGGITQSPKYLFRKEGQNVTLSCEQNLNHDAMYWYRQDPGQGLRLIYYSQIVNDFQKGDIAEGYSVSREKKESFPLTVTSAQKNPTAFYLCASSPRVEKLFFGSGTQLSVL.

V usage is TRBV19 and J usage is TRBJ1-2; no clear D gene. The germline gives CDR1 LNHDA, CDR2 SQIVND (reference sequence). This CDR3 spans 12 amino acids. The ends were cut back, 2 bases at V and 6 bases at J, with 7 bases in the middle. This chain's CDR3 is CASSIRGHGYTF. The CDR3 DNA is TGTGCCAGTAGTATACGAGGGCATGGCTACACCTTC. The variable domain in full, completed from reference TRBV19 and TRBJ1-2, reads DGGITQSPKYLFRKEGQNVTLSCEQNLNHDAMYWYRQDPGQGLRLIYYSQIVNDFQKGDIAEGYSVSREKKESFPLTVTSAQKNPTAFYLCASSIRGHGYTFGSGTRLTVV.

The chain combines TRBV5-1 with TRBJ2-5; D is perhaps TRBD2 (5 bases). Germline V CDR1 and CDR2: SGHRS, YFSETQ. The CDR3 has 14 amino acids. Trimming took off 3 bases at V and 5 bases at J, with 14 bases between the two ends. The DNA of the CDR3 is TGCGCCAGCAGCTACGAGGATCCGGGGGAGACCCAGTACTTC. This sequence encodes CASSYEDPGETQYF.

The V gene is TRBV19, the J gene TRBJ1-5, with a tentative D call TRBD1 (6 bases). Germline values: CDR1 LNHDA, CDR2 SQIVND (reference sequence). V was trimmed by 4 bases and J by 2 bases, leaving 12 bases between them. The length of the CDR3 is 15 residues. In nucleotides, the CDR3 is TGTGCCAGTAGTACCCAGCCAGGGGGCAATCAGCCCCAGCATTTT. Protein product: CASSTQPGGNQPQHF.

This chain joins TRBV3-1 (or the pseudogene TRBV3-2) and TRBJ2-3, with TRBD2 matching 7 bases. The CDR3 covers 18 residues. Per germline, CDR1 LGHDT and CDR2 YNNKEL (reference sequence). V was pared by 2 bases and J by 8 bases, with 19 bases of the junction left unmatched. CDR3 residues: CASSQRSPLTGGEGTQYF. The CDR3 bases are TGTGCCAGCAGCCAACGGTCCCCCCTAACAGGTGGGGAGGGTACGCAGTATTTT.

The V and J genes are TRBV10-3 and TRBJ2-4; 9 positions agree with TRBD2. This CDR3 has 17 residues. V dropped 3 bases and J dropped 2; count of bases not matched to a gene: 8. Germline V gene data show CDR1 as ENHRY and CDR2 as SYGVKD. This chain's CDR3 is CAISEDSGSFTKNIQYF. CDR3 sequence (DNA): TGTGCCATCAGTGAAGATAGCGGGAGTTTTACCAAAAACATTCAGTACTTC.

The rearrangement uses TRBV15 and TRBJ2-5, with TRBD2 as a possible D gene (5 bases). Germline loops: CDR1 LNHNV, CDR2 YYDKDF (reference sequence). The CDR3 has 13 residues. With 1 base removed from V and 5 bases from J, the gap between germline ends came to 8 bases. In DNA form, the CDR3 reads TGTGCCACCAGCAGAGGGAGGACGGAGACCCAGTACTTC. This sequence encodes CATSRGRTETQYF. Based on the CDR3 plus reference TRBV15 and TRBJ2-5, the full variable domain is DAMVIQNPRYQVTQFGKPVTLSCSQTLNHNVMYWYQQKSSQAPKLLFHYYDKDFNNEADTPDNFQSRRPNTSFCFLDIRSPGLGDTAMYLCATSRGRTETQYFGPGTRLLVL.

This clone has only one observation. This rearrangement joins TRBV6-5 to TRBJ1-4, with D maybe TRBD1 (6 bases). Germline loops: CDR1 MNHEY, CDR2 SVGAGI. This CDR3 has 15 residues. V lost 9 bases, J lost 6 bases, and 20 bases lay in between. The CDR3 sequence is CASKRTQGLHEKLFF. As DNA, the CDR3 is TGTGCCAGTAAACGTACACAGGGCTTACATGAAAAACTGTTTTTT.

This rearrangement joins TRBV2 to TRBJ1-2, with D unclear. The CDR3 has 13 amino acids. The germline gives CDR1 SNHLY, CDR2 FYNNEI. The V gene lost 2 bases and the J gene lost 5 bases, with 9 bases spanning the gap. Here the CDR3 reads CASSENTEYGYTF. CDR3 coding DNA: TGTGCCAGCAGTGAAAATACAGAATATGGCTACACCTTC.

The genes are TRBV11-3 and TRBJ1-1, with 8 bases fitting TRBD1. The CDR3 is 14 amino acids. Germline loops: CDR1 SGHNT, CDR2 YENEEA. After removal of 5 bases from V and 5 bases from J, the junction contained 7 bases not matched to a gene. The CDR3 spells CASSTGQGGTEAFF. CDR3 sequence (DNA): TGTGCCAGCAGCACAGGACAGGGAGGGACTGAAGCTTTCTTT.

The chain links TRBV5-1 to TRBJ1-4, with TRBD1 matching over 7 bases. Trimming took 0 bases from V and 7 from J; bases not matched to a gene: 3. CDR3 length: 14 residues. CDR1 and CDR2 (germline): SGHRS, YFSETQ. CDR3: CASSLDRGFEKLFF. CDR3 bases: TGCGCCAGCAGCTTGGACAGGGGCTTTGAAAAACTGTTTTTT.

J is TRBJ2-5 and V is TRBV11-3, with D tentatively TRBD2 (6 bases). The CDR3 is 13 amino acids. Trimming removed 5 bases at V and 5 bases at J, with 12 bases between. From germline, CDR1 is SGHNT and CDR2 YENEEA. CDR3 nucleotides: TGTGCCAGCAGCCCCCTGGGGGGTGAGACCCAGTACTTC. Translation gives CASSPLGGETQYF.